These T cell receptor beta chains were read from a single sample in a study of neurological immune-mediated disorders. TCRdb reprocessed the 5' RACE reads with MiXCR, giving one entry per CDR3 protein. This sample has over 50,000 distinct CDR3 sequences, with 3% to 3.5% found just once. The specimen was PBMCs. The receptors shown here come from a man aged 35-49 years with multiple sclerosis. The CDR3 runs from the conserved cysteine through the conserved F or W. The order of the fields is V gene, D gene, clone size, J gene, CDR3 protein, CDR3 DNA. The D gene is left open where the match is weak. Clone size is not always given. Where it is, it says once, few, many or a class for expanded clones.

v_gene: TRBV9; d_gene: .; abundance: many; j_gene: TRBJ2-3; CDR3aa: CASSPSQPPDTQYF; CDR3nt: TGTGCCAGCAGCCCATCTCAGCCCCCCGATACGCAGTATTTT
v_gene: TRBV11-2; d_gene: .; abundance: many; j_gene: TRBJ2-1; CDR3aa: CASSYYRGEQFF; CDR3nt: TGTGCCAGCAGCTACTACCGCGGTGAGCAGTTCTTC
v_gene: TRBV7-3; d_gene: TRBD1; abundance: many; j_gene: TRBJ2-7; CDR3aa: CASSLQQGTYEQYF; CDR3nt: TGTGCCAGCAGCTTACAACAGGGGACCTACGAGCAGTACTTC
v_gene: TRBV5-1; d_gene: TRBD2; abundance: many; j_gene: TRBJ2-1; CDR3aa: CASCPTLGAGGLYEQFF; CDR3nt: TGCGCCAGCTGCCCCACCCTGGGGGCGGGGGGGCTCTATGAGCAGTTCTTC
v_gene: TRBV4-1; d_gene: .; abundance: many; j_gene: TRBJ1-5; CDR3aa: CASSQEGRGVNQPQHF; CDR3nt: TGCGCCAGCAGCCAAGAGGGGAGGGGGGTCAATCAGCCCCAGCATTTT
v_gene: TRBV7-2; d_gene: .; abundance: few; j_gene: TRBJ1-5; CDR3aa: CASSPGSSQPQNF; CDR3nt: TGTGCCAGCAGCCCAGGGTCGTCGCAGCCCCAGAATTTT
v_gene: TRBV20-1; d_gene: .; abundance: many; j_gene: TRBJ2-7; CDR3aa: CSASTGFYEQYF; CDR3nt: TGCAGTGCTAGTACAGGGTTCTACGAGCAGTACTTC
v_gene: TRBV29-1; d_gene: TRBD1; abundance: many; j_gene: TRBJ1-2; CDR3aa: CSGWDRGDYGYTF; CDR3nt: TGCAGCGGTTGGGACAGGGGAGACTATGGCTACACCTTC
v_gene: TRBV24-1; d_gene: .; abundance: many; j_gene: TRBJ2-2; CDR3aa: CATSDLPQGGNTGELFF; CDR3nt: TGTGCCACCAGTGATTTGCCGCAGGGGGGGAACACCGGGGAGCTGTTTTTT
v_gene: TRBV6-2/TRBV6-3; d_gene: .; abundance: many; j_gene: TRBJ2-7; CDR3aa: CASSYGAESYEQYF; CDR3nt: TGTGCCAGCAGTTACGGGGCCGAGTCCTACGAGCAGTACTTC
v_gene: TRBV20-1; d_gene: TRBD1; abundance: many; j_gene: TRBJ1-2; CDR3aa: CSARDQGGGYTF; CDR3nt: TGCAGTGCTAGAGATCAGGGGGGTGGCTACACCTTC
v_gene: TRBV10-3; d_gene: TRBD1; abundance: medium-sized; j_gene: TRBJ2-2; CDR3aa: CAISGGQGSSTGELFF; CDR3nt: TGTGCCATCAGTGGAGGACAGGGTTCGAGCACCGGGGAGCTGTTTTTT
v_gene: TRBV9; d_gene: TRBD1; abundance: many; j_gene: TRBJ2-6; CDR3aa: CASSVSRLAGGYSGANVLTF; CDR3nt: TGTGCCAGCAGCGTCTCACGTCTCGCAGGGGGCTACTCTGGGGCCAACGTCCTGACTTTC
v_gene: TRBV5-4; d_gene: .; abundance: many; j_gene: TRBJ2-7; CDR3aa: CASSIRGLPEGEQYF; CDR3nt: TGTGCCAGCAGCATTAGGGGACTCCCGGAGGGGGAGCAGTACTTC
v_gene: TRBV11-2; d_gene: .; abundance: many; j_gene: TRBJ2-7; CDR3aa: CASSLAQGIPYEQYF; CDR3nt: TGTGCCAGCAGCCTGGCGCAGGGAATCCCTTACGAGCAGTACTTC
v_gene: TRBV4-1; d_gene: TRBD1; abundance: many; j_gene: TRBJ1-6; CDR3aa: CASSHPGGLRSPLHF; CDR3nt: TGCGCCAGCAGCCACCCAGGGGGGTTGCGATCACCCCTCCACTTT
v_gene: TRBV20-1; d_gene: .; abundance: many; j_gene: TRBJ1-2; CDR3aa: CSARPLGNYGYTF; CDR3nt: TGCAGTGCTAGGCCTTTAGGAAACTATGGCTACACCTTC
v_gene: TRBV7-9; d_gene: .; abundance: many; j_gene: TRBJ2-3; CDR3aa: CASSFESGSDTQYF; CDR3nt: TGTGCCAGCAGCTTCGAATCGGGCTCGGATACGCAGTATTTT
v_gene: TRBV12-3/TRBV12-4; d_gene: .; abundance: few; j_gene: TRBJ1-3; CDR3aa: CASSDWKSGNTIYF; CDR3nt: TGTGCCAGCAGTGACTGGAAATCTGGAAACACCATATATTTT
v_gene: TRBV20-1; d_gene: TRBD2; abundance: many; j_gene: TRBJ2-3; CDR3aa: CSARSGGGPLPSTDTQYF; CDR3nt: TGCAGTGCTAGATCGGGGGGGGGCCCCCTTCCTAGCACAGATACGCAGTATTTT
v_gene: TRBV5-1; d_gene: .; abundance: many; j_gene: TRBJ2-3; CDR3aa: CASSPLSLSTDTQYF; CDR3nt: TGCGCCAGCAGCCCCCTCAGCCTAAGCACAGATACGCAGTATTTT
v_gene: TRBV20-1; d_gene: .; abundance: many; j_gene: TRBJ1-5; CDR3aa: CSARDVSGGNQPQHF; CDR3nt: TGCAGTGCTAGAGATGTGTCCGGCGGCAATCAGCCCCAGCATTTT
v_gene: TRBV7-9; d_gene: TRBD1; abundance: many; j_gene: TRBJ1-2; CDR3aa: CASSRTGLYGYTF; CDR3nt: TGTGCCAGCAGCCGGACAGGGCTCTATGGCTACACCTTC
v_gene: TRBV5-1; d_gene: TRBD1; abundance: many; j_gene: TRBJ1-5; CDR3aa: CASSSGQENQPQHF; CDR3nt: TGCGCCAGCAGCTCCGGACAGGAGAATCAGCCCCAGCATTTT
v_gene: TRBV10-3; d_gene: .; abundance: many; j_gene: TRBJ2-7; CDR3aa: CAISERAGPYEQYF; CDR3nt: TGTGCCATCAGTGAGAGGGCAGGACCGTACGAGCAGTACTTC
v_gene: TRBV20-1; d_gene: TRBD2; abundance: many; j_gene: TRBJ2-5; CDR3aa: CSATKPSGEETQYF; CDR3nt: TGCAGTGCTACCAAACCTAGCGGGGAAGAGACCCAGTACTTC
v_gene: TRBV5-1; d_gene: TRBD2; abundance: many; j_gene: TRBJ2-3; CDR3aa: CASGIAGGSTDTQYF; CDR3nt: TGCGCCAGCGGAATAGCGGGGGGCTCCACAGATACGCAGTATTTT
v_gene: TRBV10-3; d_gene: .; abundance: many; j_gene: TRBJ1-5; CDR3aa: CAIRGRTDQPQNF; CDR3nt: TGTGCCATCAGGGGCCGAACGGATCAGCCCCAGAATTTT
v_gene: TRBV5-1; d_gene: .; abundance: many; j_gene: TRBJ2-5; CDR3aa: CASSLVFDFGGGETQYF; CDR3nt: TGCGCCAGCAGCTTGGTATTTGATTTTGGGGGCGGTGAGACCCAGTACTTC
v_gene: TRBV6-1; d_gene: .; abundance: many; j_gene: TRBJ1-5; CDR3aa: CASSENWNQPQNF; CDR3nt: TGTGCCAGCAGTGAAAACTGGAATCAGCCCCAGAATTTT
v_gene: TRBV30; d_gene: .; abundance: .; j_gene: TRBJ1-6; CDR3aa: CAWSREGGSNNSPLHF; CDR3nt: TGTGCCTGGAGTAGGGAAGGGGGAAGCAATAATTCACCCCTCCACTTT
v_gene: TRBV5-3; d_gene: .; abundance: .; j_gene: TRBJ1-5; CDR3aa: CARSSCGVGQPQHF; CDR3nt: TGTGCCAGAAGCTCTTGCGGGGTCGGTCAGCCCCAGCATTTT
v_gene: TRBV5-1; d_gene: TRBD1; abundance: medium-sized; j_gene: TRBJ1-2; CDR3aa: CASSLNGDRPYYGYTF; CDR3nt: TGCGCCAGCAGCTTGAACGGGGACAGGCCCTACTATGGCTACACCTTC
v_gene: TRBV14; d_gene: .; abundance: many; j_gene: TRBJ2-3; CDR3aa: CASSQVRTQYF; CDR3nt: TGTGCCAGCAGCCAAGTTCGTACGCAGTATTTT
v_gene: TRBV12-3/TRBV12-4; d_gene: .; abundance: many; j_gene: TRBJ1-4; CDR3aa: CASSLGQANEKLFF; CDR3nt: TGTGCCAGCAGTTTGGGACAAGCGAATGAAAAACTGTTTTTT
v_gene: TRBV5-5; d_gene: .; abundance: many; j_gene: TRBJ1-1; CDR3aa: CASSPRYTEAFF; CDR3nt: TGTGCCAGCAGCCCACGTTACACTGAAGCTTTCTTT
v_gene: TRBV12-3/TRBV12-4; d_gene: .; abundance: many; j_gene: TRBJ2-1; CDR3aa: CASSFGGNEQFF; CDR3nt: TGTGCCAGCAGTTTCGGGGGAAATGAGCAGTTCTTC
v_gene: TRBV20-1; d_gene: TRBD2; abundance: many; j_gene: TRBJ2-1; CDR3aa: CSARDPDPGLVWNEQFF; CDR3nt: TGCAGTGCTAGAGACCCAGACCCGGGACTAGTCTGGAATGAGCAGTTCTTC
v_gene: TRBV18; d_gene: .; abundance: many; j_gene: TRBJ2-7; CDR3aa: CASSPGAGAANEQYF; CDR3nt: TGTGCCAGCTCACCGGGAGCAGGGGCCGCCAACGAGCAGTACTTC
v_gene: TRBV4-2; d_gene: .; abundance: many; j_gene: TRBJ2-5; CDR3aa: CASSQDLGLTVAQYF; CDR3nt: TGTGCCAGCAGCCAAGATCTTGGACTTACCGTGGCCCAGTACTTC
v_gene: TRBV20-1; d_gene: .; abundance: .; j_gene: TRBJ1-6; CDR3aa: CSARTLRGSYNSPLHF; CDR3nt: TGCAGTGCTAGGACCCTAAGGGGCTCCTATAATTCACCCCTCCACTTT
v_gene: TRBV24-1; d_gene: TRBD2; abundance: many; j_gene: TRBJ2-3; CDR3aa: CATSDLGGGTSHTDTQYF; CDR3nt: TGTGCCACCAGTGATTTGGGCGGGGGGACATCCCACACAGATACGCAGTATTTT
v_gene: TRBV7-9; d_gene: TRBD1; abundance: .; j_gene: TRBJ2-1; CDR3aa: CASSLDRGMDEQFF; CDR3nt: TGTGCCAGCAGCTTGGACAGGGGAATGGATGAGCAGTTCTTC
v_gene: TRBV10-3; d_gene: .; abundance: many; j_gene: TRBJ1-1; CDR3aa: CAISETGGITEAFF; CDR3nt: TGTGCCATCAGTGAGACAGGAGGGATCACTGAAGCTTTCTTT
v_gene: TRBV7-9; d_gene: .; abundance: many; j_gene: TRBJ2-7; CDR3aa: CASSPRGAYEQYF; CDR3nt: TGTGCCAGCAGCCCCAGAGGGGCCTACGAGCAGTACTTC
v_gene: TRBV12-3/TRBV12-4; d_gene: .; abundance: .; j_gene: TRBJ1-4; CDR3aa: CASRRTSELFF; CDR3nt: TGTGCCAGCAGGCGGACTTCTGAACTGTTTTTT
v_gene: TRBV3-1; d_gene: .; abundance: many; j_gene: TRBJ2-2; CDR3aa: CASTRSNTRVLTGELFF; CDR3nt: TGTGCCAGCACCCGGAGCAACACCCGGGTCTTGACCGGGGAGCTGTTTTTT
v_gene: TRBV20-1; d_gene: TRBD1; abundance: .; j_gene: TRBJ1-5; CDR3aa: CSAVAGTEYQPQNF; CDR3nt: TGCAGTGCTGTAGCCGGGACAGAGTATCAGCCCCAGAATTTT
v_gene: TRBV11-2; d_gene: .; abundance: many; j_gene: TRBJ2-2; CDR3aa: CASRTWGRRTGELFF; CDR3nt: TGTGCCAGCAGAACCTGGGGGAGGAGAACCGGGGAGCTGTTTTTT
v_gene: TRBV25-1; d_gene: TRBD1; abundance: .; j_gene: TRBJ2-3; CDR3aa: CASSESRGTGDDTQYF; CDR3nt: TGTGCCAGCAGTGAATCCCGCGGGACAGGGGACGATACGCAGTATTTT
v_gene: TRBV20-1; d_gene: TRBD1; abundance: many; j_gene: TRBJ1-6; CDR3aa: CSANRGDNSPLHF; CDR3nt: TGCAGTGCTAACAGGGGGGATAATTCACCCCTCCACTTT
v_gene: TRBV13; d_gene: .; abundance: many; j_gene: TRBJ2-1; CDR3aa: CASSFRQGSYNEQFF; CDR3nt: TGTGCCAGCAGCTTCAGGCAGGGTTCCTACAATGAGCAGTTCTTC